These 14 T cell receptor beta chains were all obtained from the same sample, sequenced in a study of identical twins. TCRdb reprocessed the 5' RACE reads with MiXCR, giving one entry per CDR3 protein. The table lists 200,000 to 300,000 distinct CDR3 sequences, 7% of them singletons. This sample also belongs to another study, concerning yellow fever vaccine responses in identical twins.

Sequencing was done on a sample of memory (CD45RO+) T cells sorted from blood. The receptors derive from a woman aged 18-35 years in good health.

This clonotype was seen only a few times. V is TRBV2 and J is TRBJ2-2; D call uncertain. The V gene's germline CDR1 is SNHLY and CDR2 FYNNEI. The V end was cut by 5 bases, the J end by 1 base, with 8 bases between. CDR3 size: 14 residues. The CDR3, as DNA: TGTGCCAGCAGTCGGGCCTTGAACACCGGGGAGCTGTTTTTT. Its protein is CASSRALNTGELFF.

This clonotype was counted ten times or more. The V gene is TRBV6-1, the J gene TRBJ2-3; possible D gene TRBD2, 6 bases. V gave up 6 bases and J gave up 5 bases, with 15 bases separating them. Germline V gene data show CDR1 as MNHNS and CDR2 as SASEGT. The CDR3 is made up of 14 amino acids. The CDR3 nucleotides are TGTGCCAGCAGAACGGTCCCCGGGGGAGATACGCAGTATTTT. Translated: CASRTVPGGDTQYF.

There are many counts of this clonotype. J is TRBJ1-2 and V is TRBV12-3 or TRBV12-4; D gene unclear. V was clipped by 4 bases and J by 8 bases, with 11 bases between them. The CDR3 is made up of 12 amino acids. The CDR3 loop is CASSSSLLGYTF. CDR3 in DNA: TGTGCCAGCAGTTCAAGCCTCTTAGGCTACACCTTC.

This clonotype has a handful of counts. The V and J genes are TRBV24-1 and TRBJ2-1; no definite D call. Germline V lookup: CDR1 KGHDR, CDR2 SFDVKD. The CDR3 sequence is 14 residues long. V was shortened by 0 bases and J by 5 bases, with 7 bases between the two germline ends. CDR3 DNA sequence: TGTGCCACCAGTGATTTGCAAAGGGACAATGAGCAGTTCTTC. It translates to CATSDLQRDNEQFF.

The chain is built from TRBV5-6 and TRBJ2-7; 10 nucleotides line up with TRBD1. CDR3 length: 16 amino acids. V dropped 1 base and J dropped 6; count of bases not matched to a gene: 10. CDR1 is SGHDT and CDR2 is YYEEEE in the germline V gene. CDR3 DNA sequence: TGTGCCAGCAGCTTGTTGACAGGGGGCGCTCTGGGCGAGCAGTACTTC. Amino acids: CASSLLTGGALGEQYF.

The rearrangement uses TRBV15 and TRBJ2-7, with 7 bases aligning to TRBD1. The CDR3 is 14 residues long. V shed 1 base and J 6 bases; nucleotides not matched to a gene: 6. Germline V CDR1 and CDR2: LNHNV, YYDKDF (reference sequence). In DNA form, the CDR3 reads TGTGCCACCAGCAGAGCCGGGGACAGCCTCGAGCAGTACTTC. This translates into CATSRAGDSLEQYF.

There are many counts of this clonotype. This chain joins TRBV5-1 and TRBJ2-2; D possibly corresponds to TRBD2 (5 bases). Deletions cut 4 bases from V and 1 base from J, with 8 bases between. The CDR3 length is 14 residues. Germline values: CDR1 SGHRS, CDR2 YFSETQ. The DNA for the CDR3 is TGCGCCAGCAGCGCAGGAGGGAACACCGGGGAGCTGTTTTTT. Protein: CASSAGGNTGELFF.

The table lists this clonotype with many counts. V usage is TRBV28 and J usage is TRBJ1-5; perhaps TRBD1 as D (6 bases). The germline V and J ends were trimmed by 5 bases and 1 base, with 12 bases remaining between them. The CDR3 spans 15 residues. CDR1 is MDHEN and CDR2 is SYDVKM in the germline V gene. The CDR3 protein is CASSPRGASNQPQHF. The CDR3 DNA sequence: TGTGCCAGCAGTCCCCGGGGGGCGAGCAATCAGCCCCAGCATTTT.

This clonotype was found many times. The gene calls are TRBV7-9 and TRBJ2-1, with D possibly being TRBD2 (5 bases). Looked up from germline, CDR1 is SEHNR and CDR2 is FQNEAQ (reference sequence). CDR3 length: 16 amino acids. Trimming left V 1 base short and J 7 bases short, with 17 bases between. DNA of the CDR3: TGTGCCAGCAGCTTAGTGGCGTGGGAGAGCCAGAATGAGCAGTTCTTC. Amino acids: CASSLVAWESQNEQFF.

V and J are TRBV5-4 and TRBJ2-7; D is uncertain. CDR3 length: 15 residues. The germline gives CDR1 SGHNT, CDR2 YYREEE (reference sequence). V lost 4 bases and J lost 0, with 14 bases in between. The CDR3: CASSRLGSGSYEQYV. The CDR3, as DNA: TGTGCCAGCAGCCGATTGGGATCGGGCTCCTACGAGCAGTACGTC.

This clonotype came up a few times. The J gene is TRBJ2-3, the V gene TRBV5-4; D tentatively fits TRBD1 or TRBD2 (6 bases each). The CDR3 sequence is 16 residues long. CDR1 is SGHNT and CDR2 is YYREEE in the germline V gene (reference sequence). V was cut by 4 bases and J by 5 bases, with 20 bases left in between. CDR3 sequence: CASSPTGRGGGDTQYF. The CDR3 coding sequence is TGTGCCAGCAGCCCTACGGGCCGCGGAGGGGGAGATACGCAGTATTTT.

This clonotype appeared many times. The V and J genes are TRBV15 and TRBJ2-1; D call uncertain. Per germline, CDR1 LNHNV and CDR2 YYDKDF (reference sequence). Deletions cut 0 bases from V and 4 bases from J, with 13 bases between. The CDR3 length is 16 residues. CDR3 sequence (DNA): TGTGCCACCAGCAGAGATTTGGAACCCCCTTACAATGAGCAGTTCTTC. The encoded protein is CATSRDLEPPYNEQFF.

There are a few counts of this clonotype. This chain joins TRBV7-6 and TRBJ2-3, with TRBD1 matching over 9 bases. Germline loops: CDR1 SGHVS, CDR2 FNYEAQ. The CDR3 contains 15 residues. V trimming: 4 bases; J trimming: 2 bases; junction bases outside the gene matches: 4. As DNA, the CDR3 is TGTGCCAGCAGCTCCGGACAGGGGTACACAGATACGCAGTATTTT. Translated: CASSSGQGYTDTQYF.

This sequence joins TRBV5-1 and TRBJ1-1; 8 bases map to TRBD1. CDR3 length: 15 amino acids. Germline V gives CDR1 SGHRS, CDR2 YFSETQ. The trim removed 0 bases at V and 5 bases at J, leaving 6 bases unmatched. CDR3 DNA: TGCGCCAGCAGCTTGGCGACGGACAGGGCGACTGAAGCTTTCTTT. Amino acid sequence: CASSLATDRATEAFF.